These 28 T cell receptor beta chains share one sample of origin, sequenced in a study of T cells in Graves' hyperthyroidism and ophthalmopathy. Template material for amplifying TCR beta CDR3 regions consisted of RNA transcripts. First-round RT-PCR of the TCR CDR3 relied on the HTBI primer set. TCRdb re-analysed the multiplex PCR reads in MiXCR, keeping a single row per CDR3 protein. The table lists 360,000 or so distinct CDR3 sequences, 13% to 15% of them singletons. What was sequenced was blood. The source is a woman in her fifties or sixties with Graves' ophthalmopathy.

As for this clonotype: A much larger clone is a single base away; this may be a read error. The chain is built from TRBV5-1 and TRBJ2-1, with a possible D match to TRBD1 (5 bases). Germline CDR1 SGHRS, CDR2 YFSETQ. This CDR3 has 15 residues. Trimming cost V 1 base and J 10 bases, with 18 bases left between them. As DNA, the CDR3 is TGCGCCAGCAGCTTGACAAGGGGCCGTACCTACGAGCAGTTCTTC. This encodes CASSLTRGRTYEQFF.

Worth noting for this clonotype: It may be a read error: a sequence one base away is much more abundant. The chain uses TRBV6-4 and TRBJ2-3; unclear D gene. Germline assignment: CDR1 MRHNA and CDR2 SNTAGT. The CDR3 is 13 amino acids. V dropped 7 bases and J dropped 6 bases, with 14 bases sitting between them. The CDR3 region has the DNA TGTGCCAGCAATTACGCTCCCGCGGATACGCAGTATTTT. It codes for CASNYAPADTQYF.

This clonotype was recorded many times. J is TRBJ2-1 and V is TRBV24-1, with 8 bases lining up with TRBD1. The germline gives CDR1 KGHDR, CDR2 SFDVKD. This CDR3 contains 19 residues. The V gene end was trimmed by 1 base and the J gene end by 5 bases; junction bases not matched to a gene: 15. DNA of the CDR3: TGTGCCACCAGTGATTTAAAAACATCAGGGGGCGGGTCGGACAATGAGCAGTTCTTC. It is translated as CATSDLKTSGGGSDNEQFF.

This clonotype was counted ten times or more. For the CDR3, the DNA is TGTGCCAGCAGCCCAAGCCGCGGCACAGATACGCAGTATTTT. It yields the protein CASSPSRGTDTQYF. The V and J genes are TRBV3-1 and TRBJ2-3, with D hard to call. The CDR3 spans 14 residues. Germline-derived CDR1 and CDR2 are LGHDT and YNNKEL (reference sequence). V was cut by 4 bases and J by 1 base, with 9 bases left in between.

The V and J genes are TRBV28 and TRBJ2-2; D call uncertain. V lost 7 bases, J lost 0 bases, and 6 bases lay in between. Germline CDR1 and CDR2: MDHEN and SYDVKM. CDR3 size: 13 residues. CDR3 residues: CASTPPNTGELFF. The CDR3 DNA reads as TGTGCCAGCACCCCGCCGAACACCGGGGAGCTGTTTTTT.

This clonotype was counted only a few times. The rearrangement links TRBV29-1 to TRBJ1-1; unclear D gene. CDR3 length: 13 amino acids. CDR1 and CDR2 from the germline V gene are SQVTM and ANQGSEA. The V gene lost 4 bases and the J gene lost 1 base, with 10 bases spanning the gap. The CDR3 reads CSVGYWGNTEAFF. For the CDR3, the DNA is TGCAGCGTTGGGTACTGGGGGAACACTGAAGCTTTCTTT.

The rearrangement uses TRBV3-1 and TRBJ2-2, with 11 bases lining up with TRBD1. CDR3 length: 18 residues. Losses at the gene ends were 0 bases for V and 5 bases for J; bases not matched to a gene: 8. Germline V CDR1 and CDR2: LGHDT, YNNKEL (reference sequence). The CDR3 region has the DNA TGTGCCAGCAGCCAAGATCCACCCGGGACAGGGGGGACCGGGGAGCTGTTTTTT. Its translation: CASSQDPPGTGGTGELFF. Full variable domain (missing parts from reference TRBV3-1 and TRBJ2-2): DTAVSQTPKYLVTQMGNDKSIKCEQNLGHDTMYWYKQDSKKFLKIMFSYNNKELIINETVPNRFSPKSPDKAHLNLHINSLELGDSAVYFCASSQDPPGTGGTGELFFGEGSRLTVL.

This clonotype was observed at least ten times. This chain uses TRBV7-3 with TRBJ2-3; 8 nucleotides match TRBD2. Trimming cost V 3 bases and J 4 bases; bases outside gene matches: 3. The CDR3 is 14 residues long. CDR1 SGHTA and CDR2 FQGTGA come from the germline V gene. CDR3 residues: CASSFSGMADTQYF. DNA of the CDR3: TGTGCCAGCAGCTTTAGCGGGATGGCAGATACGCAGTATTTT.

This clonotype was detected ten times or more. The chain recombines TRBV6-1 with TRBJ2-7; no clear D. V was pared by 4 bases and J by 1 base, with 5 bases between. Germline V lookup: CDR1 MNHNS, CDR2 SASEGT. The CDR3 spans 12 residues. The CDR3 coding sequence is TGTGCCAGCAGTGCCCCATCCTACGAGCAGTACTTC. As protein: CASSAPSYEQYF.

This clonotype was counted ten times or more. The J gene is TRBJ2-5, the V gene TRBV20-1; 7 bases match TRBD1. Germline V gene data show CDR1 as DFQATT and CDR2 as SNEGSKA (reference sequence). The ends lost 3 bases at V and 4 bases at J; junction bases unmatched: 5. The CDR3 is 13 amino acids. CDR3 region: CSASRGLRETQYF. The CDR3 DNA sequence: TGCAGTGCTAGTAGGGGGCTTCGAGAGACCCAGTACTTC.

The V gene is TRBV3-1, the J gene TRBJ2-3; TRBD2 matches at 14 bases. The CDR3 totals 19 residues. With V trimmed by 2 bases and J by 1 base, 8 bases remained unmatched. Germline assignment: CDR1 LGHDT and CDR2 YNNKEL (reference sequence). This CDR3 reads CASSQWTPGLAGGTDTQYF. The CDR3 nucleotides read TGTGCCAGCAGCCAATGGACACCGGGACTAGCGGGAGGCACAGATACGCAGTATTTT.

As regards this clonotype: This may be a read error, as it is one base from a much larger clone. This chain links TRBV11-2 with TRBJ2-2; D is unresolved. From germline, CDR1 is SGHAT and CDR2 FQNNGV. The CDR3 extends over 16 amino acids. V lost 4 bases and J 1 base, leaving 13 bases between the germline ends. CDR3 protein: CASSSRQRRNTGELFF. The CDR3 region has the DNA TGTGCCAGCAGCTCACGGCAAAGGAGGAACACCGGGGAGCTGTTTTTT. The whole variable domain, remainder taken from reference TRBV11-2 and TRBJ2-2, is EAGVAQSPRYKIIEKRQSVAFWCNPISGHATLYWYQQILGQGPKLLIQFQNNGVVDDSQLPKDRFSAERLKGVDSTLKIQPAKLEDSAVYLCASSSRQRRNTGELFFGEGSRLTVL.

The genes are TRBV10-2 and TRBJ2-3, with D possibly being TRBD2 (6 bases). Germline V gene data show CDR1 as WSHSY and CDR2 as SAAADI. V shed 10 bases and J shed 3 bases, with 14 bases lying between them. The CDR3 length is 13 residues. The CDR3 loop is CATRDSATDTQYF. The CDR3 coding sequence is TGCGCCACCCGGGACTCCGCGACAGATACGCAGTATTTT.

This clonotype was seen at least ten times. The CDR3 reads CASSSGRLETQYF. The CDR3 DNA follows: TGTGCCAGCAGTTCGGGAAGGCTCGAGACCCAGTACTTC. The rearrangement uses TRBV12-3 or TRBV12-4 and TRBJ2-5; weak D call: TRBD2 (5 bases). The CDR3 covers 13 residues. V was shortened by 4 bases and J by 5 bases, with 11 bases between the two germline ends.

The sample holds many counts of this clonotype. V is TRBV28 and J is TRBJ2-7; unclear D gene. The CDR3 runs to 11 residues. Looked up from germline, CDR1 is MDHEN and CDR2 is SYDVKM. The V end lost 8 bases, the J end lost 3 bases, and 8 bases lay between the germline ends. The CDR3 DNA reads as TGTGCCAGCCAGATCCACTACGAGCAGTACTTC. Translated: CASQIHYEQYF.

This clonotype was recorded at least ten times. This chain joins TRBV12-3 or TRBV12-4 and TRBJ1-1; D is undetermined. The CDR3 totals 14 residues. V lost 5 bases to trimming and J lost 10 bases, with 20 bases between them. The CDR3 loop reads CASSTPGQAGGAFF. The CDR3, as DNA: TGTGCCAGCAGTACTCCTGGCCAGGCGGGAGGAGCTTTCTTT.

This clonotype has at least ten counts. The V and J genes are TRBV3-1 and TRBJ1-1; D possibly corresponds to TRBD1 (6 bases). V lost 1 base and J lost 7, with 10 bases in between. The length of the CDR3 is 13 residues. CDR1 and CDR2 (germline): LGHDT, YNNKEL (reference sequence). CDR3 amino acids: CASSQGAGDEAFF. CDR3 bases: TGTGCCAGCAGCCAAGGGGCAGGGGATGAAGCTTTCTTT.

This chain links TRBV20-1 with TRBJ2-1, with 12 bases lining up with TRBD2. Germline V lookup: CDR1 DFQATT, CDR2 SNEGSKA (reference sequence). CDR3 size: 17 residues. Trimming removed 0 bases from V and 4 bases from J; junction bases left unmatched: 7. The CDR3 bases are TGCAGTGCTAGAGACCTCCTGACTAGCGGGAGATACAATGAGCAGTTCTTC. This codes for CSARDLLTSGRYNEQFF.

This clonotype appeared many times. V is TRBV20-1 and J is TRBJ2-3, with D maybe TRBD1 (8 bases). With 0 bases removed from V and 3 bases from J, the gap between germline ends came to 16 bases. The germline V gene encodes CDR1 DFQATT and CDR2 SNEGSKA (reference sequence). CDR3 size: 16 residues. This chain's CDR3 is CSARDSHRGGTDTQYF. The CDR3 nucleotides are TGCAGTGCTAGAGACAGTCACAGGGGGGGGACAGATACGCAGTATTTT.

This clonotype was detected a few times. The chain has TRBV12-3 or TRBV12-4 and TRBJ2-1, with TRBD2 matching over 8 bases. This CDR3 has 15 residues. V lost 5 bases and J lost 0; bases outside the gene matches: 3. The CDR3 here is CASSRSGGSYNEQFF. CDR3 in DNA: TGTGCCAGCAGTAGGAGCGGGGGCTCCTACAATGAGCAGTTCTTC.

This clonotype was observed once. Since a much larger clone is just one base distant, this may be a read error. The chain uses TRBV6-5 and TRBJ1-1; D call uncertain. The CDR3 is 14 residues long. From germline, CDR1 is MNHEY and CDR2 SVGAGI. CDR3 sequence (DNA): TGTGCCAGCTGTTACCCGTGGGAAAACACTGAAGCTTTCTTT. This encodes CASCYPWENTEAFF.

This clonotype was seen many times. The gene calls are TRBV3-1 and TRBJ1-4, with 8 bases lining up with TRBD1. The CDR3 runs 16 residues. V lost 0 bases, J lost 7 bases, and 7 bases stayed unmatched. The germline gives CDR1 LGHDT, CDR2 YNNKEL (reference sequence). CDR3 DNA sequence: TGTGCCAGCAGCCAAGAACCAGACAGGGGTGGTGAAAAACTGTTTTTT. It yields the protein CASSQEPDRGGEKLFF.

This clonotype was counted many times. This chain uses TRBV6-1 with TRBJ2-5; the match to TRBD2 covers 7 bases. Looked up from germline, CDR1 is MNHNS and CDR2 is SASEGT. Losses at the gene ends were 6 bases for V and 2 bases for J; bases not matched to a gene: 6. The CDR3 extends over 14 amino acids. Written as DNA, the CDR3 is TGTGCCAGCAGCCACATGGGACTACAAGAGACCCAGTACTTC. Amino acid sequence: CASSHMGLQETQYF.

The chain joins TRBV20-1 to TRBJ2-6; D is perhaps TRBD2 (6 bases). Trimming cost V 1 base and J 0 bases, with 16 bases left between them. The germline V gene encodes CDR1 DFQATT and CDR2 SNEGSKA (reference sequence). The CDR3 runs to 18 residues. CDR3: CSARAPAGLPSGANVLTF. The DNA of the CDR3 is TGCAGTGCTAGAGCCCCCGCGGGACTTCCCTCTGGGGCCAACGTCCTGACTTTC.

This clonotype came up many times. The chain joins TRBV20-1 to TRBJ2-7; the D gene is possibly TRBD2 (6 bases). Germline V gives CDR1 DFQATT, CDR2 SNEGSKA (reference sequence). This CDR3 spans 15 amino acids. V dropped 6 bases and J dropped 2 bases, with 20 bases sitting between them. Here the CDR3 reads CSAEGEAGPAYEQYF. CDR3 nucleotide sequence: TGCAGTGCCGAGGGTGAGGCGGGGCCAGCCTACGAGCAGTACTTC.

This clonotype was counted only a few times. V gene TRBV29-1 combines with J gene TRBJ2-5; D remains unclear. This CDR3 has 13 amino acids. Germline V gene sequence: CDR1 SQVTM, CDR2 ANQGSEA. Trimming stripped 4 bases from V and 6 bases from J, with 15 bases between. CDR3 sequence: CSVVAPAIQTQYF. DNA for the CDR3: TGCAGCGTTGTCGCCCCAGCCATCCAGACCCAGTACTTC.

The gene calls are TRBV19 and TRBJ1-2, with TRBD1 identical over 9 bases. Germline lookup yields CDR1 LNHDA and CDR2 SQIVND (reference sequence). Trimming cost V 7 bases and J 3 bases; bases outside gene matches: 12. The CDR3 has 16 residues. The CDR3 sequence: CASTSGQGYYHYGYTF. CDR3 sequence (DNA): TGTGCCAGTACCTCGGGACAGGGCTACTATCACTATGGCTACACCTTC.

Many counts were recorded for this clonotype. The gene calls are TRBV12-3 or TRBV12-4 and TRBJ2-3; D is ambiguous. V was trimmed by 3 bases and J by 6 bases, leaving 13 bases between them. This CDR3 spans 14 amino acids. CDR3 nucleotide sequence: TGTGCCAGCAGTTTCCGTCGACTCGTCGATACGCAGTATTTT. Its protein product is CASSFRRLVDTQYF.